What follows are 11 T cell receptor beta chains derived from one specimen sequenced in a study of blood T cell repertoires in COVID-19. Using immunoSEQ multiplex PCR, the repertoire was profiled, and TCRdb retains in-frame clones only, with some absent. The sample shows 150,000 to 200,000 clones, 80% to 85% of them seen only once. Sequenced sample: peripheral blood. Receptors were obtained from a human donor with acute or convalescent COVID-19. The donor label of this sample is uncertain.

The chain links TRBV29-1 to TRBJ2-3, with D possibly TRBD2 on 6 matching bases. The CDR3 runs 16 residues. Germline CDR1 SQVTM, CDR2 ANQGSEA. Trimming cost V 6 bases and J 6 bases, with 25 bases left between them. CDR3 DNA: TGCAGCGTGGAGGCGTCCCAGCTAGCGCCTCGGGATACGCAGTATTTT. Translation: CSVEASQLAPRDTQYF.

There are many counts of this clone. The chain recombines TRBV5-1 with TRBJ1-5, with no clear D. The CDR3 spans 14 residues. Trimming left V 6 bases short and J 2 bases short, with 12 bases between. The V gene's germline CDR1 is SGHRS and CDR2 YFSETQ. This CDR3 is CASTVLPGNQPQHF. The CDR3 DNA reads TGCGCCAGCACCGTTCTCCCGGGCAATCAGCCCCAGCATTTT.

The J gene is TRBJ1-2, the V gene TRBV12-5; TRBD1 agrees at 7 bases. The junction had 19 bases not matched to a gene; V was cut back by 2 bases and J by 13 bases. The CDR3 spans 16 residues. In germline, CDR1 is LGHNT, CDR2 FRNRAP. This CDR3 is CASGLLPPWGQTIRTF. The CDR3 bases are TGTGCTAGTGGTTTGCTACCTCCCTGGGGACAGACGATACGCACCTTC.

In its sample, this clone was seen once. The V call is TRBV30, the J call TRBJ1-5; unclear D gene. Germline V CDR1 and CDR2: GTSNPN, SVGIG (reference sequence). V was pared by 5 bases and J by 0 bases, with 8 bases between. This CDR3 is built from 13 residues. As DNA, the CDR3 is TGTGCCTGGGAAACGGGTAGCAATCAGCCCCAGCATTTT. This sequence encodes CAWETGSNQPQHF.

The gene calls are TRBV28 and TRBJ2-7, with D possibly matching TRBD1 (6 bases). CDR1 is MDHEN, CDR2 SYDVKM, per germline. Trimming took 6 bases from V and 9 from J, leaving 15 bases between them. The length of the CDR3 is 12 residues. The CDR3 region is CASSVDSSVQYF. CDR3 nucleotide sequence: TGTGCCAGCAGCGTGGACAGCTCTGTGCAGTACTTC.

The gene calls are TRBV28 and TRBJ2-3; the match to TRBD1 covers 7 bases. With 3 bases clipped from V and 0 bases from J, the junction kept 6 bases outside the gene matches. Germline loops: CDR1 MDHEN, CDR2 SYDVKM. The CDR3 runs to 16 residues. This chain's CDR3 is CASSFGQALSTDTQYF. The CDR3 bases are TGTGCCAGCAGTTTCGGACAGGCCCTTAGCACAGATACGCAGTATTTT. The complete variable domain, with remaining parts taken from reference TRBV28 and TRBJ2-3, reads DVKVTQSSRYLVKRTGEKVFLECVQDMDHENMFWYRQDPGLGLRLIYFSYDVKMKEKGDIPEGYSVSREKKERFSLILESASTNQTSMYLCASSFGQALSTDTQYFGPGTRLTVL.

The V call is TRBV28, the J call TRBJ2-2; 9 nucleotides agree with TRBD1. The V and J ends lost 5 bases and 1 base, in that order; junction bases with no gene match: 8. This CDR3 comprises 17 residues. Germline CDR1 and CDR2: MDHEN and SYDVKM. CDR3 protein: CASSPYPGQGNTGELFF. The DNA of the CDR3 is TGTGCCAGCAGTCCTTACCCGGGACAGGGGAACACCGGGGAGCTGTTTTTT.

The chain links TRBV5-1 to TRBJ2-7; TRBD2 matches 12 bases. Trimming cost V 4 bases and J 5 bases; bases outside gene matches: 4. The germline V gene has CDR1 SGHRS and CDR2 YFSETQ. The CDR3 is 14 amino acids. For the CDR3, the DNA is TGCGCCAGCAGCGTGACTAGCGGGAGCCACGAGCAGTACTTC. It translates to CASSVTSGSHEQYF.

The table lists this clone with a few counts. CDR3 in amino acids: CASSIGAGYEQYF. CDR3 in DNA: TGTGCCAGTAGTATAGGCGCAGGGTACGAGCAGTACTTC. This chain links TRBV19 with TRBJ2-7; D might be TRBD1 (5 bases). V lost 1 base to trimming and J lost 4 bases, with 8 bases between them. The CDR3 extends over 13 amino acids. CDR1 LNHDA and CDR2 SQIVND come from the germline V gene (reference sequence).

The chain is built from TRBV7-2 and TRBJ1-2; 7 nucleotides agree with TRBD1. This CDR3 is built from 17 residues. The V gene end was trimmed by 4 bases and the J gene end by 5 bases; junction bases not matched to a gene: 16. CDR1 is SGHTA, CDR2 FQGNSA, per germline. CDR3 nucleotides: TGTGCCAGCAGCTCAGTGCCTCGACAGGGTGGGGGATATGGCTACACCTTC. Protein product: CASSSVPRQGGGYGYTF.

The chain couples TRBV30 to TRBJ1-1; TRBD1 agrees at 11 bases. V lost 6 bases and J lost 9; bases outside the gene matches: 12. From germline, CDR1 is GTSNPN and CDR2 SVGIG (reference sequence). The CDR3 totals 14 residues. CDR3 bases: TGTGCCTGTGGGACAGGGGGGGCCCTGACGAAAGCTTTCTTT. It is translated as CACGTGGALTKAFF.